These T cell receptor beta chains were read from a single sample in a study of blood T cell repertoires in COVID-19. Profiled with immunoSEQ multiplex PCR; TCRdb holds only in-frame clones, not every one. The sample lists under 45,000 clones, more than 75% occurring once. The sequenced sample consisted of peripheral blood. The receptors shown here come from a man older than 75 with acute or convalescent COVID-19. CDR3s include the opening cysteine and the closing phenylalanine or tryptophan. The D gene is left open where the match is weak. Only some rows state a clone size, as once, few, many or a class for expanded clones.

D gene	clone size	V gene	J gene	CDR3 protein	CDR3 DNA
-	-	TRBV7-9	TRBJ2-7	CASSLGGMSYEQYF	TGTGCCAGCAGCTTGGGGGGAATGTCCTACGAGCAGTACTTC
TRBD1	-	TRBV3-1/TRBV3-2	TRBJ1-1	CASSQGRGEAFF	TGTGCCAGCAGCCAGGGCAGGGGGGAAGCTTTCTTT
-	few	TRBV30	TRBJ2-5	CAWSFRETQYF	TGTGCCTGGAGTTTCAGGGAGACCCAGTACTTC
-	-	TRBV10-3	TRBJ2-1	CAISESINNEQFF	TGTGCCATCAGTGAGTCTATAAACAATGAGCAGTTCTTC
-	-	TRBV7-8	TRBJ1-2	CASSLTERFYGYTF	TGTGCCAGCAGTCTGACAGAGCGTTTCTATGGCTACACCTTC
-	-	TRBV7-9	TRBJ1-4	CASSLSRLNEKLFF	TGTGCCAGCAGCTTGTCCAGACTGAATGAAAAATTGTTTTTT
-	-	TRBV27	TRBJ2-5	CASSLRRGETQYF	TGTGCCAGCAGTTTAAGGAGAGGAGAGACCCAGTACTTC
-	-	TRBV10-3	TRBJ2-7	CAISAGPRSRDEQYF	TGTGCCATCAGTGCGGGTCCTCGGTCGAGAGACGAGCAGTACTTC
-	few	TRBV19	TRBJ1-6	CASSSGSSYNSPLHF	TGTGCCAGTAGTAGCGGGAGCTCCTATAATTCACCCCTCCACTTT
TRBD1	once	TRBV6-5	TRBJ2-7	CASRRRDSGSYEQYF	TGTGCCAGCAGGCGAAGGGACAGTGGATCGTACGAGCAGTACTTC
-	-	TRBV7-6	TRBJ2-5	CASSLMQGPEETQYF	TGTGCCAGCAGCTTAATGCAGGGGCCCGAAGAGACCCAGTACTTC
TRBD2	-	TRBV27	TRBJ2-1	CASSLKGLAGVPYNEQFF	TGTGCCAGCAGTTTAAAGGGACTAGCGGGAGTGCCCTACAATGAGCAGTTCTTC
-	-	TRBV11-2	TRBJ2-2	CASSLSPTATGELFF	TGTGCCAGCAGCTTAAGCCCCACCGCCACCGGGGAGCTGTTTTTT
-	-	TRBV28	TRBJ2-3	CASSIRDTDTQYF	TGTGCCAGCAGTATACGGGACACAGATACGCAGTATTTT
-	once	TRBV6-5	TRBJ2-7	CASSYPGSPVNEQYF	TGTGCCAGCAGCTACCCCGGGAGCCCTGTCAACGAGCAGTACTTC
-	-	TRBV7-9	TRBJ1-4	CASTNAGADEKLFF	TGTGCCAGCACTAATGCAGGGGCCGATGAAAAACTGTTTTTT
TRBD1	-	TRBV12-3/TRBV12-4	TRBJ1-2	CASSLGQGAGYTF	TGTGCCAGCAGTTTGGGACAGGGGGCTGGTTACACCTTC
-	-	TRBV5-4	TRBJ1-2	CASSLRGDWNYGYTF	TGTGCCAGCAGCTTGCGGGGGGACTGGAACTATGGCTACACCTTC
TRBD2	few	TRBV5-1	TRBJ2-7	CASSLALAGGPREQYF	TGCGCCAGCAGCTTGGCCCTGGCGGGAGGGCCGAGGGAGCAGTACTTC
-	-	TRBV6-6	TRBJ1-3	CASTASPSGNTIYF	TGTGCCAGCACTGCTAGCCCCTCTGGAAACACCATATATTTT
-	-	TRBV19	TRBJ1-3	CASSPGGPGNTIYF	TGTGCCAGTAGCCCCGGAGGCCCTGGAAACACCATATATTTT
-	-	TRBV5-5	TRBJ1-5	CASSPGETAYSNQPQHF	TGTGCCAGCAGCCCAGGCGAGACGGCATATAGCAATCAGCCCCAGCATTTT
TRBD1	few	TRBV7-2	TRBJ1-1	CASSLSSDRGNSMNTEAFF	TGTGCCAGCAGCTTATCGTCGGACAGGGGGAACTCCATGAACACTGAAGCTTTCTTT
TRBD2	-	TRBV7-2	TRBJ2-5	CASSVGLAGAETQYF	TGTGCCAGCAGCGTAGGACTAGCGGGAGCAGAGACCCAGTACTTC
TRBD2	-	TRBV19	TRBJ2-5	CASSTRQGGLAGEETQYF	TGTGCCAGTAGTACCAGACAGGGAGGGCTAGCGGGGGAAGAGACCCAGTACTTC
-	-	TRBV2	TRBJ1-6	CASSTGESPLHF	TGTGCCAGCAGCACGGGAGAATCACCCCTCCACTTT
TRBD1	-	TRBV7-8	TRBJ2-1	CASRLDRANEQFF	TGTGCCAGCAGATTAGACAGGGCCAATGAGCAGTTCTTC
-	-	TRBV2	TRBJ1-2	CASSPIYGYTF	TGTGCCAGCAGCCCTATCTATGGCTACACCTTC
TRBD1	-	TRBV28	TRBJ2-5	CASSLTPGQGGETQYF	TGTGCCAGCAGTTTAACGCCGGGACAGGGTGGAGAGACCCAGTACTTC
-	-	TRBV5-6	TRBJ2-7	CASSLTGITYEQYF	TGTGCCAGCAGCTTGACAGGGATCACCTACGAGCAGTACTTC
-	few	TRBV5-1	TRBJ1-1	CASSISDQGDAFF	TGCGCCAGCAGCATAAGTGATCAGGGTGATGCTTTCTTT
-	-	TRBV28	TRBJ2-7	CASSFMGSGLPYEQYF	TGTGCCAGCAGTTTTATGGGTTCGGGACTCCCCTACGAGCAGTACTTC
-	-	TRBV19	TRBJ2-6	CASTRTSSGANVLTF	TGTGCCAGTACCCGAACTAGCTCTGGGGCCAACGTCCTGACTTTC
TRBD1	-	TRBV30	TRBJ2-5	CAWSPGQGGETQYF	TGTGCCTGGAGTCCAGGACAGGGAGGAGAGACCCAGTACTTC
TRBD2	many	TRBV28	TRBJ2-3	CASSFRTSGFTDTQYF	TGTGCCAGCAGTTTCCGGACTAGCGGGTTCACAGATACGCAGTATTTT
TRBD1	-	TRBV5-5	TRBJ1-4	CASSWGDRGYEKLFF	TGTGCCAGCAGCTGGGGGGACAGGGGTTATGAAAAACTGTTTTTT
-	-	TRBV12-3/TRBV12-4	TRBJ1-3	CASSLSGNTIYF	TGTGCCAGTTCCCTCTCCGGAAACACCATATATTTT
-	-	TRBV30	TRBJ1-2	CAWSAESWSGYTF	TGTGCCTGGAGTGCTGAGAGCTGGAGTGGCTACACCTTC
-	-	TRBV3-1/TRBV3-2	TRBJ2-7	CASSLRGFSYEQYF	TGTGCCAGCAGCCTTAGGGGGTTTTCCTACGAGCAGTACTTC
TRBD2	once	TRBV3-1/TRBV3-2	TRBJ2-3	CASSQRGAFFTDTQYF	TGTGCCAGCAGCCAGCGGGGGGCATTTTTCACAGATACGCAGTATTTT
-	-	TRBV10-3	TRBJ2-1	CAISESQYNEQFF	TGTGCCATCAGTGAGTCGCAGTACAATGAGCAGTTCTTC
TRBD1	few	TRBV14	TRBJ1-2	CASSPTRTGIGYTF	TGTGCCAGCAGCCCAACCCGGACAGGAATTGGCTACACCTTC
TRBD1	-	TRBV28	TRBJ2-5	CASSQTGVSETQYF	TGTGCCAGCAGCCAGACAGGGGTTTCAGAGACCCAGTACTTC
TRBD2	-	TRBV5-4	TRBJ2-5	CASSLGLAGGPETQYF	TGTGCCAGCAGCCTGGGACTAGCGGGAGGGCCGGAGACCCAGTACTTC
-	-	TRBV3-1/TRBV3-2	TRBJ2-5	CASSQVMAGSHPETQYF	TGTGCCAGCAGCCAAGTGATGGCGGGGAGCCACCCAGAGACCCAGTACTTC
TRBD1	-	TRBV25-1	TRBJ1-1	CASSTDQGVWTEAFF	TGTGCCAGCAGCACCGACCAGGGGGTTTGGACTGAAGCTTTCTTT
-	-	TRBV3-1/TRBV3-2	TRBJ2-7	CASSQVRLTIHEQYF	TGTGCCAGCAGCCAAGTTAGGTTGACAATTCACGAGCAGTACTTC
TRBD2	-	TRBV6-5	TRBJ2-1	CASSEEIAGFNEQFF	TGTGCCAGCAGCGAGGAGATAGCGGGATTTAATGAGCAGTTCTTC
-	many	TRBV19	TRBJ2-7	CASSPSSYEQYF	TGTGCCAGTAGTCCGAGCTCCTACGAGCAGTACTTC
TRBD1	-	TRBV29-1	TRBJ2-1	CSVEEGTGVQQFF	TGCAGCGTTGAAGAAGGGACAGGGGTTCAGCAGTTCTTC
-	-	TRBV15	TRBJ2-6	CATSREVSGPGANVLTF	TGTGCCACCAGCAGAGAGGTTTCAGGGCCCGGGGCCAACGTCCTGACTTTC
-	-	TRBV9	TRBJ2-3	CASSVGGPKDTQYF	TGTGCCAGCAGCGTCGGGGGGCCCAAGGATACGCAGTATTTT
-	few	TRBV30	TRBJ2-1	CATNSLASYNEQFF	TGTGCTACGAACTCACTAGCATCCTACAATGAGCAGTTCTTC
-	-	TRBV14	TRBJ2-3	CASSHQGGTQYF	TGTGCCAGCAGCCACCAGGGGGGTACGCAGTATTTT
-	-	TRBV5-5	TRBJ1-2	CASSGRRGYGYTF	TGTGCCAGCAGCGGGAGACGGGGTTATGGCTACACCTTC